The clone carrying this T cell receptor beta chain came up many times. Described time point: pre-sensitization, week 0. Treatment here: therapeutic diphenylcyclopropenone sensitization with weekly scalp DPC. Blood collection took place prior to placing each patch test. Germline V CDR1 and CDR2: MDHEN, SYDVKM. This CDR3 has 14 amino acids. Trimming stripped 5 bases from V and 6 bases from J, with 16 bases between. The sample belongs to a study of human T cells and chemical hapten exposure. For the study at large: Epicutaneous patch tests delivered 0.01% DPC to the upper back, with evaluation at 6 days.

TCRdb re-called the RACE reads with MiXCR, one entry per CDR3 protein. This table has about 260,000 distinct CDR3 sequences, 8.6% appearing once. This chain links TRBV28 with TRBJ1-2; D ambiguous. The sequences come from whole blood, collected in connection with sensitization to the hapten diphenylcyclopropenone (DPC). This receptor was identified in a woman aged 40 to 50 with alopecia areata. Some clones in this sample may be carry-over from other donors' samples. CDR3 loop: CASSERSRGNGYTF. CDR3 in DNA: TGTGCCAGCAGTGAACGGTCGCGGGGAAATGGCTACACCTTC.